This T cell receptor beta chain comes out of a study of T cells after yellow fever vaccination. Points from the study as a whole: The presence of abundant clonotypes contaminating from the bulk population was possible in FACS-sorted repertoires. Reappearance after the booster was seen for most primary-vaccination clones, at roughly 96% CD4 and around 88% CD8. A weaker but faster secondary response was observed, peaking on day 5 versus 15.

Germline lookup yields CDR1 SGHRS and CDR2 YFSETQ. The CDR3 contains 16 residues. V shed 0 bases and J 3 bases; nucleotides not matched to a gene: 5. The study made its TCR cDNA through 5'RACE template switching. That step introduced a universal primer site along with UMIs. TCRdb recomputed calls from the 5' RACE reads with MiXCR, one row per CDR3 protein. The repertoire holds more than 300,000 distinct CDR3 sequences, with approximately 11% as singletons. This clonotype was seen repeatedly, ten times or more. Its antigen is still unknown. The sample here was CD4+ T cells sorted from PBMCs, taken 45 days after the yellow fever booster vaccination. The chain combines TRBV5-1 with TRBJ2-3, with 9 bases lining up with TRBD1. This receptor was taken from a man between 18 and 29 years old who received the YFV17D yellow fever vaccine. The CDR3 DNA reads as TGCGCCAGCAGCTTGGCCTCTGGACAGGGGACAGATACGCAGTATTTT. Amino acids: CASSLASGQGTDTQYF.